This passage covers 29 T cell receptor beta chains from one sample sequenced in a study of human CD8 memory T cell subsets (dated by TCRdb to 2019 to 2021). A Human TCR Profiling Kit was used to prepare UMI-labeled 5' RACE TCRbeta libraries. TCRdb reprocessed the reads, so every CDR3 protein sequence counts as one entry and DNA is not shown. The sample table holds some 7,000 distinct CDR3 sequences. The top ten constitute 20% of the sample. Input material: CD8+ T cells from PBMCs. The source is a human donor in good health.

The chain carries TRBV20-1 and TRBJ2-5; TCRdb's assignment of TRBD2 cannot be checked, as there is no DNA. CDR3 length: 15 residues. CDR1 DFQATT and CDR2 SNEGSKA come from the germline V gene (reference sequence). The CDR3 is CSASFLAVIGETQYF.

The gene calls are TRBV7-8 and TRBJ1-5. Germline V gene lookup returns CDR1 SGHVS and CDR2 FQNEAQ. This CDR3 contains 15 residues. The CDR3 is CASSLFQGPSQPQHF. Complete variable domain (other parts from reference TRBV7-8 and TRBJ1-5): GAGVSQSPRYKVAKRGQDVALRCDPISGHVSLFWYQQALGQGPEFLTYFQNEAQLDKSGLPSDRFFAERPEGSVSTLKIQRTQQEDSAVYLCASSLFQGPSQPQHFGDGTRLSIL.

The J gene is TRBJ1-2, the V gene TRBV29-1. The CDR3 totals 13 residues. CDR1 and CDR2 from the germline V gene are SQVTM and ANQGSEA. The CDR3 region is CSVERKVDYGYTF.

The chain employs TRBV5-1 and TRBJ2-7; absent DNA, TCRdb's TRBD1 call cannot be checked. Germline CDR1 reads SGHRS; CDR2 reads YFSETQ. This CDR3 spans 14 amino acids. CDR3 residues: CASSQGMGTYEQYF. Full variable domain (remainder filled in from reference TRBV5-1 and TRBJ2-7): KAGVTQTPRYLIKTRGQQVTLSCSPISGHRSVSWYQQTPGQGLQFLFEYFSETQRNKGNFPGRFSGRQFSNSRSEMNVSTLELGDSALYLCASSQGMGTYEQYFGPGTRLTVT.

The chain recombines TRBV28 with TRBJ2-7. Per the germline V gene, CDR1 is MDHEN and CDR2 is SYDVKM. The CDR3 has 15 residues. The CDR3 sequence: CASSFRGFNSYEQYF. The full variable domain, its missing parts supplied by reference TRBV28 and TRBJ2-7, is DVKVTQSSRYLVKRTGEKVFLECVQDMDHENMFWYRQDPGLGLRLIYFSYDVKMKEKGDIPEGYSVSREKKERFSLILESASTNQTSMYLCASSFRGFNSYEQYFGPGTRLTVT.

The CDR3 is CASRHPWANTEAFF. The chain uses TRBV30 and TRBJ1-1; the D call of TRBD1 rests on TCRdb alone, since no DNA is present to check it. CDR1 and CDR2 from the germline V gene are GTSNPN and SVGIG (reference sequence). The CDR3 covers 14 residues.

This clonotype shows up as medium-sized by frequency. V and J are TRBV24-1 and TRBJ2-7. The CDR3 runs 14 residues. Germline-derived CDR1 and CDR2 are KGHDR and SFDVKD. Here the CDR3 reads CATSDRTKTYEQYF.

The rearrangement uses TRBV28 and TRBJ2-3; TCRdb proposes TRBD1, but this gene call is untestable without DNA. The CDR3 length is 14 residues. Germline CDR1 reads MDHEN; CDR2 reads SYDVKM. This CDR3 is CASSFTAGADTQYF.

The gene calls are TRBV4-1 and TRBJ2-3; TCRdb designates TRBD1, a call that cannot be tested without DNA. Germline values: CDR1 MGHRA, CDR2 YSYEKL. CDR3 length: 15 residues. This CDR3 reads CASSQFSGTTDTQYF.

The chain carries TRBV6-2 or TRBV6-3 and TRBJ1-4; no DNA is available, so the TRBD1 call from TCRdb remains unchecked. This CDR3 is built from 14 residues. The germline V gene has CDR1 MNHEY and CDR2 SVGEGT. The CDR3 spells CASRYRGNNEKLFF.

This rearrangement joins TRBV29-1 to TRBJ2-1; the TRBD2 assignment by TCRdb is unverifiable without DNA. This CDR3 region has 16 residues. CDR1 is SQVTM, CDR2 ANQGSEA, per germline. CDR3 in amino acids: CSAPPWGLAGDNEQFF.

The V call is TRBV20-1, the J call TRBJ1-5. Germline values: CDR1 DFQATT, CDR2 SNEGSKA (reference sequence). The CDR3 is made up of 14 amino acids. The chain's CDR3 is CSAGGGVGFQPQHF.

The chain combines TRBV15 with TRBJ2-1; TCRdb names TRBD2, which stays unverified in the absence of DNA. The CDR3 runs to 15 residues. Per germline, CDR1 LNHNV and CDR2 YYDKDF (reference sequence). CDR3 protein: CATSRDRQGVGEQFF.

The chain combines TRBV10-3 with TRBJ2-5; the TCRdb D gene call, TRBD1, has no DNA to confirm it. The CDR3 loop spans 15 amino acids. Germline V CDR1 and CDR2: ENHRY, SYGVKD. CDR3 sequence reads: CAISDGDRLQETQYF.

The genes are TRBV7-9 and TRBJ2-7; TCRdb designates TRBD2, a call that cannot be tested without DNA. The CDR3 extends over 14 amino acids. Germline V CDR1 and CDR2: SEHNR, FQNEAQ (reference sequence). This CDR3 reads CASSPAVASNEQYF.

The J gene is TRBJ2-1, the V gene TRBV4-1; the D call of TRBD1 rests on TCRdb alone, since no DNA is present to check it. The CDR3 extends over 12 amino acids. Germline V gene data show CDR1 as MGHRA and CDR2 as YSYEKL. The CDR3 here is CASSQGSEPPFF.

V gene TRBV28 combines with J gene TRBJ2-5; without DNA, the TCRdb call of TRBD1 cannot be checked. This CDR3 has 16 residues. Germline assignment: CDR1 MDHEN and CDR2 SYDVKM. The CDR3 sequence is CASSYYPWGTGETQYF.

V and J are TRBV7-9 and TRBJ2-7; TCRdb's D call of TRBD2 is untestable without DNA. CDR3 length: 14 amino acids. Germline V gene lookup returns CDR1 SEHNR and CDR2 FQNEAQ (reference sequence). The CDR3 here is CASSFSEGSYEQYF.

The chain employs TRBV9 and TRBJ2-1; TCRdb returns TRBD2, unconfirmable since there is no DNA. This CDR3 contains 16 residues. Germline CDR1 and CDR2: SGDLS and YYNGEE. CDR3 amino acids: CASSPQWTSGNNEQFF.

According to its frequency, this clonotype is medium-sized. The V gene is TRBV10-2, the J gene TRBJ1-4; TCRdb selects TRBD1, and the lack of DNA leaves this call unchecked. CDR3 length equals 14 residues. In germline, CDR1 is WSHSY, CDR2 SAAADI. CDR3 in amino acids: CASSDHRGGEKLFF.

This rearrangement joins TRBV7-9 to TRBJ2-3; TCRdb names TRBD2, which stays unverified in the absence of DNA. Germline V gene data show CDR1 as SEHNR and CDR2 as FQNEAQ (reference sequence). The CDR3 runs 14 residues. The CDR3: CASSYGLSGDTQYF. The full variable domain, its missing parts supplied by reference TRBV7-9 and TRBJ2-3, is DTGVSQNPRHKITKRGQNVTFRCDPISEHNRLYWYRQTLGQGPEFLTYFQNEAQLEKSRLLSDRFSAERPKGSFSTLEIQRTEQGDSAMYLCASSYGLSGDTQYFGPGTRLTVL.

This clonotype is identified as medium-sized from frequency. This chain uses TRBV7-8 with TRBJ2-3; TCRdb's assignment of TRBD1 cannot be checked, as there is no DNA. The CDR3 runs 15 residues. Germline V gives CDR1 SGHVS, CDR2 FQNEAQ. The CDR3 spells CASRPGQGVTDTQYF.

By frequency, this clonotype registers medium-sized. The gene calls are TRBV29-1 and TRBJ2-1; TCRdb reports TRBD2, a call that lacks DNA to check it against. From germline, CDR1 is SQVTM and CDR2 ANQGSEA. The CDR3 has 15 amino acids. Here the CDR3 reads CSAAPEGLAYNEQFF.

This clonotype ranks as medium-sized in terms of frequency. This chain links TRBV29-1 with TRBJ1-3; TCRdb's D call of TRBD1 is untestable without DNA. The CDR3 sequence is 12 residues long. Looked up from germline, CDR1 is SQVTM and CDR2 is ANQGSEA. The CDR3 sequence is CSGRDSGNTIYF.

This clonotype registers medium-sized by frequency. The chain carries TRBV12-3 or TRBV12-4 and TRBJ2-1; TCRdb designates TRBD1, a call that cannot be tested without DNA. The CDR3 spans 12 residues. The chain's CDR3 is CASNSGGNEQFF.

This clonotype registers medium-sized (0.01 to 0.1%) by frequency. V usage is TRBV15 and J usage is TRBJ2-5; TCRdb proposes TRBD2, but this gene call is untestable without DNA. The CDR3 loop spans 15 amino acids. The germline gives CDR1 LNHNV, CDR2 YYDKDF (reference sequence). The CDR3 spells CATSRAAGVGETQYF.

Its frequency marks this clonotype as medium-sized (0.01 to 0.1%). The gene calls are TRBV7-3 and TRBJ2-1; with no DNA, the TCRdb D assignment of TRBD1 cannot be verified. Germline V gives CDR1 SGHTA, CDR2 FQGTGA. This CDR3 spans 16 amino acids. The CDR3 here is CASSTQMVGTVVEQFF.

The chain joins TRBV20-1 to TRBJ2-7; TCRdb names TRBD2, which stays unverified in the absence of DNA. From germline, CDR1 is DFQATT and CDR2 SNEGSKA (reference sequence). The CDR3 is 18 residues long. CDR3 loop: CSARDGTYVASGSYEQYF.

CDR3: CASSLSLASSGTFGTQYF. The V gene is TRBV3-1, the J gene TRBJ2-5; lacking DNA, the TRBD2 call made by TCRdb goes unchecked. The CDR3 length is 18 residues. CDR1 is LGHDT and CDR2 is YNNKEL in the germline V gene (reference sequence).